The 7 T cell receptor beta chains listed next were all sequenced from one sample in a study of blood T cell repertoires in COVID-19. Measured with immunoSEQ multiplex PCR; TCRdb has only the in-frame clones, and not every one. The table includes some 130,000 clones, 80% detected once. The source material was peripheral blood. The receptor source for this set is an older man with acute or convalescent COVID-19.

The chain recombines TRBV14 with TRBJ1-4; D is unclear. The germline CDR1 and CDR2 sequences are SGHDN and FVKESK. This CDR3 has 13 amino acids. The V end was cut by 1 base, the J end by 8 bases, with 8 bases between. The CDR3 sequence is CASSQVGSEKLFF. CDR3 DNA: TGTGCCAGCAGCCAAGTCGGGTCCGAAAAACTGTTTTTT. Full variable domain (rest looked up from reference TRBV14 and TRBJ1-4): EAGVTQFPSHSVIEKGQTVTLRCDPISGHDNLYWYRRVMGKEIKFLLHFVKESKQDESGMPNNRFLAERTGGTYSTLKVQPAELEDSGVYFCASSQVGSEKLFFGSGTQLSVL.

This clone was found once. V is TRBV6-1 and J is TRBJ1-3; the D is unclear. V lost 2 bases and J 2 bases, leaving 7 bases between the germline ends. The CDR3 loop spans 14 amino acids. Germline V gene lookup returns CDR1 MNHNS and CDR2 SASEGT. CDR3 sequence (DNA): TGTGCCAGCAGTGAAACGGTTACTGGAAACACCATATATTTT. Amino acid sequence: CASSETVTGNTIYF.

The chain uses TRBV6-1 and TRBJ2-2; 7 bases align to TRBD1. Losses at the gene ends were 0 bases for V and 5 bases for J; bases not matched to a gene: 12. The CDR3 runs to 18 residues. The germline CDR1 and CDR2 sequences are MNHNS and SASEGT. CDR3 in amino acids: CASSEAPQGKGFTGELFF. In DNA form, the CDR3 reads TGTGCCAGCAGTGAAGCGCCACAGGGGAAGGGTTTTACCGGGGAGCTGTTTTTT.

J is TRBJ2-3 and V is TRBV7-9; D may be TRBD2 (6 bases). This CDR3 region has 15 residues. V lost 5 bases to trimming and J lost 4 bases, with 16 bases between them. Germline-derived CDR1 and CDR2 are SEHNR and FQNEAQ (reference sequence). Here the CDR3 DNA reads TGTGCCAGCAGCGTCCGAGGAGGGGACGCAGATACGCAGTATTTT. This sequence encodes CASSVRGGDADTQYF.

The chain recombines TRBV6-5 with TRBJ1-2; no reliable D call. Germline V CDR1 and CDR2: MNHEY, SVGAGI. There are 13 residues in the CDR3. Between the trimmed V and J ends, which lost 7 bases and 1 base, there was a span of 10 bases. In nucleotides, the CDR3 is TGTGCCAGCACCCGACAATTTAACTATGGCTACACCTTC. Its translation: CASTRQFNYGYTF.

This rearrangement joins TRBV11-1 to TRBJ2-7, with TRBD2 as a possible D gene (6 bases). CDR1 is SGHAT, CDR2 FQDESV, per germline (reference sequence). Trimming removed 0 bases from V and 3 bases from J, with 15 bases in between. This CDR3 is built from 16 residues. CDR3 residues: CASSLAGAGGSYEQYF. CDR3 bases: TGTGCCAGCAGCTTAGCTGGGGCAGGAGGGAGCTACGAGCAGTACTTC.

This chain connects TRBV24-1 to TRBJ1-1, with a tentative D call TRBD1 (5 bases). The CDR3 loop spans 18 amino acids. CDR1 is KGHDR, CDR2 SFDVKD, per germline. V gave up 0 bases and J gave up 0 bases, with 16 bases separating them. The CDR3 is CATSDLAGTEEVNTEAFF. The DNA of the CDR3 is TGTGCCACCAGTGATTTGGCGGGGACGGAAGAAGTGAACACTGAAGCTTTCTTT.